This T cell receptor beta chain appears in the sequencing data of a study of post-analysis software for immune sequencing data. In the study overall: Some patients lacked subtype; others had relapsing-remitting, secondary progressive or progressive-relapsing disease.

Notes on this clonotype: The antigen remains undetermined.

Incorporated into the TCR beta cDNA libraries were unique molecular identifiers, which served to reduce PCR and sequencing biases. MiXCR, run by TCRdb on the PCR reads, gives a single entry per CDR3 protein. The sample yields 500,000 to 600,000 distinct CDR3 sequences, roughly 45% seen once. The CDR3 has 16 amino acids. CDR1 is MGHRA and CDR2 is YSYEKL in the germline V gene. With V trimmed by 2 bases and J by 2 bases, 3 bases remained unmatched. Study results and caveats: Patients had higher frequencies than controls of about five TRBV segments, including TRBV5-6, TRBV5-1 and TRBV20-1.

The chain joins TRBV4-1 to TRBJ2-7; 13 nucleotides agree with TRBD2. The sequence derives from a girl aged 10-17 years with multiple sclerosis. The sample taken for sequencing was blood. CDR3 sequence reads: CASSQPTSGRAYEQYF. The CDR3, as DNA: TGCGCCAGCAGCCAACCTACTAGCGGGAGGGCCTACGAGCAGTACTTC.